The 13 T cell receptor beta chains below were found in one sample sequenced in a study of cytomegalovirus exposure and HLA in healthy donors. In the PCR, 60 Vbeta and 13 Jbeta primers were used. Sequenced by immunoSEQ multiplex PCR; TCRdb stores in-frame clones only, minus some. The sample gives 110,000 to 150,000 clones, approximately 9% of which show up once; approximately 2% is in the top ten. Sequencing was done on a sample of PBMCs. Every receptor here comes from a male donor in good health and CMV-seronegative.

The chain has TRBV29-1 and TRBJ2-1; 11 bases are shared with TRBD2. V shed 4 bases, J shed 8 bases, and the junction held 4 bases outside the gene matches. This CDR3 spans 13 amino acids. Germline CDR1 is SQVTM and CDR2 is ANQGSEA. CDR3 coding DNA: TGCAGCGTTGGAACTAGCGGGGGAGATGAGCAGTTCTTC. Its translation: CSVGTSGGDEQFF.

This clone has a handful of counts. The V call is TRBV29-1, the J call TRBJ1-1, with D tentatively TRBD1 (5 bases). The CDR3 runs to 13 residues. CDR1 is SQVTM and CDR2 is ANQGSEA in the germline V gene. Trimming removed 4 bases at V and 1 base at J, with 10 bases between. The CDR3 sequence: CSVGGGTNTEAFF. CDR3 coding DNA: TGCAGCGTTGGGGGGGGTACGAACACTGAAGCTTTCTTT.

This clone showed up just a few times. V and J are TRBV7-8 and TRBJ2-2, with 10 bases identical to TRBD2. The CDR3 spans 19 residues. Germline V gene data show CDR1 as SGHVS and CDR2 as FQNEAQ. V lost 4 bases and J lost 8; bases outside the gene matches: 19. CDR3 protein: CASSSRSPGTSAILGELFF. CDR3 sequence (DNA): TGTGCCAGCAGCTCCCGCTCTCCCGGGACTAGCGCCATCCTGGGGGAGCTGTTTTTT. Full variable domain (rest looked up from reference TRBV7-8 and TRBJ2-2): GAGVSQSPRYKVAKRGQDVALRCDPISGHVSLFWYQQALGQGPEFLTYFQNEAQLDKSGLPSDRFFAERPEGSVSTLKIQRTQQEDSAVYLCASSSRSPGTSAILGELFFGEGSRLTVL.

In this sample, this clone turned up a few times. The rearrangement uses TRBV5-6 and TRBJ2-1; D not certain. Trimming stripped 5 bases from V and 5 bases from J, with 14 bases between. The germline V gene encodes CDR1 SGHDT and CDR2 YYEEEE. This CDR3 region has 14 residues. CDR3 nucleotide sequence: TGTGCCAGCAGGCGGCGAGACCGTAACAATGAGCAGTTCTTC. Encoded protein: CASRRRDRNNEQFF.

This clone was seen a handful of times. An end of the junction differs from the germline gene, which may be a read error. The rearrangement links TRBV30 to TRBJ1-2; a possible D gene is TRBD1 (5 bases). Per germline, CDR1 GTSNPN and CDR2 SVGIG (reference sequence). CDR3 length: 12 residues. CDR3 DNA: TGTGCCTGGAATCAGGGCCCCTATGGCTACGCCTTC. Translated, it gives CAWNQGPYGYAF.

This clone was counted only a few times. The chain is built from TRBV28 and TRBJ2-7; maybe TRBD1 (6 bases). Germline-derived CDR1 and CDR2 are MDHEN and SYDVKM. The CDR3 is 14 amino acids. Trimming shortened V by 2 bases and J by 3 bases, and 11 bases separated the two germline ends. The CDR3 coding sequence is TGTGCCAGCAGTTTAGGCGGACAGTTCTACGAGCAGTACTTC. The encoded protein is CASSLGGQFYEQYF.

There are a few counts of this clone. This chain connects TRBV29-1 to TRBJ2-1; D is possibly TRBD1 (5 bases). CDR3 length equals 14 residues. Trimming took off 4 bases at V and 0 bases at J, with 10 bases between the two ends. CDR1 SQVTM and CDR2 ANQGSEA come from the germline V gene. CDR3 sequence: CSVVGRVSYNEQFF. The CDR3 DNA sequence: TGCAGCGTTGTTGGCAGGGTCTCCTACAATGAGCAGTTCTTC.

V usage is TRBV7-9 and J usage is TRBJ1-5; 9 positions match TRBD1. From germline, CDR1 is SEHNR and CDR2 FQNEAQ (reference sequence). This CDR3 comprises 16 residues. The ends lost 3 bases at V and 6 bases at J; junction bases unmatched: 9. The CDR3 region has the DNA TGTGCCAGCAGCTTGCTAACAGGGGGCAGGCGTCAGCCCCAGCATTTT. Its protein product is CASSLLTGGRRQPQHF.

This clone has only a few counts. The chain recombines TRBV4-3 with TRBJ1-4; 8 nucleotides agree with TRBD1. This CDR3 is built from 15 residues. V lost 4 bases and J lost 1; bases outside the gene matches: 2. The V gene's germline CDR1 is LGHNA and CDR2 YSLEER. The CDR3 coding sequence is TGCGCCAGCAGCCTTGGACAGGGAACTAATGAAAAACTGTTTTTT. Protein product: CASSLGQGTNEKLFF.

V and J are TRBV27 and TRBJ2-3, with 8 bases aligning to TRBD2. There are 17 residues in the CDR3. V was clipped by 4 bases and J by 7 bases; unmatched bases: 16. From germline, CDR1 is MNHEY and CDR2 SMNVEV (reference sequence). The CDR3 loop is CASSSDASGPNQHTQYF. The CDR3 region has the DNA TGTGCCAGCAGTTCCGACGCTAGCGGGCCAAACCAACATACGCAGTATTTT.

This clone occurred a few times. The chain joins TRBV5-4 to TRBJ1-6, with unresolved D. CDR1 and CDR2 from the germline V gene are SGHNT and YYREEE (reference sequence). The CDR3 runs 14 residues. V was trimmed by 4 bases and J by 6 bases, leaving 11 bases between them. CDR3 sequence: CASSPYRTNSPLHF. The CDR3 DNA follows: TGTGCCAGCAGCCCCTACCGTACTAATTCACCCCTCCACTTT.

In regard to this clone: Other DNA sequences in the same sample also yield this CDR3. The J gene is TRBJ1-1, the V gene TRBV20-1; D not certain. The germline V gene encodes CDR1 DFQATT and CDR2 SNEGSKA (reference sequence). The CDR3 has 11 residues. Trimming took 6 bases from V and 2 from J, leaving 7 bases between them. CDR3 in DNA: TGCAGTGCCCCGGGTAACACTGAAGCTTTCTTT. Its translation is CSAPGNTEAFF.

The sample holds a few counts of this clone. This sequence joins TRBV27 and TRBJ2-7, with 8 bases fitting TRBD1. Germline CDR1 is MNHEY and CDR2 is SMNVEV (reference sequence). J lost 6 bases, V lost 0 bases, and 13 bases had no gene match. The CDR3 covers 17 residues. CDR3 nucleotide sequence: TGTGCCAGCAGTTTATCCTTTCGCGGACAGGGAAGAGGCGAGCAGTACTTC. The encoded protein is CASSLSFRGQGRGEQYF.